This T cell receptor beta chain originates from a study of T cells in localized non-small cell lung cancer. Whole-study results and caveats: The study found T cell clonality highest in uninvolved adjacent lung, above tumor. Sequencing was restricted to one tumor region; therefore, heterogeneity remains possible. With higher T cell density in blood came longer overall survival. Paired adjacent lung recovered a median about 61 of the top 100 tumor clones.

In the case of this clone: The antigen is unknown.

The CDR3 spans 17 residues. The V gene's germline CDR1 is MNHEY and CDR2 SMNVEV (reference sequence). Deletions cut 4 bases from V and 0 bases from J, with 16 bases between. Produced via immunoSEQ multiplex PCR; TCRdb's table is partial and in-frame only. The table includes 70,000 to 95,000 clones, around 90% detected once. The chain is built from TRBV27 and TRBJ2-1, with D possibly being TRBD1 (7 bases). Sequenced here: PBMCs, sampled before any cancer treatment. This TCR was recovered from a woman aged 35 to 70 with stage II squamous cell lung carcinoma. The CDR3 DNA reads as TGTGCCAGCAGTTCCAGGGGGACTCCGAGCTCCTACAATGAGCAGTTCTTC. Amino acids: CASSSRGTPSSYNEQFF.